The 10 T cell receptor beta chains below were found in one sample sequenced in a study of blood T cells in healthy people across ages. Together with a sample-barcoded 5' primer, a J-beta primer mix was included in a second PCR lasting about 7 to 11 cycles. MiXCR, applied by TCRdb to the 5' RACE reads, yields one record per CDR3 protein. The repertoire has around 600,000 distinct CDR3 sequences, 40% to 55% of them found once; the top ten carry about 26%. Sequenced material: blood. These receptors were collected from a man at least 80 years old in good health.

This clonotype occurred a few times. The CDR3 reads CSARGVAGTYEQYF. The CDR3 nucleotides read TGCAGTGCTAGAGGGGTAGCGGGTACCTACGAGCAGTACTTC. The chain couples TRBV20-1 to TRBJ2-7; 7 nucleotides align to TRBD2. The CDR3 consists of 14 residues. Germline lookup yields CDR1 DFQATT and CDR2 SNEGSKA (reference sequence). Losses at the gene ends were 1 base for V and 2 bases for J; bases not matched to a gene: 5.

The chain links TRBV6-1 to TRBJ2-6, with 7 bases identical to TRBD2. Losses at the gene ends were 7 bases for V and 0 bases for J; bases not matched to a gene: 3. The CDR3 is 15 amino acids. Germline V gene lookup returns CDR1 MNHNS and CDR2 SASEGT. This CDR3 reads CASNGGSSGANVLTF. Here the CDR3 DNA reads TGTGCCAGCAACGGGGGGAGCTCTGGGGCCAACGTCCTGACTTTC.

The rearrangement links TRBV15 to TRBJ2-7; perhaps TRBD1 as D (6 bases). V lost 1 base, J lost 3 bases, and 13 bases lay in between. CDR3 size: 15 residues. Germline-derived CDR1 and CDR2 are LNHNV and YYDKDF (reference sequence). The CDR3 coding sequence is TGTGCCACCAGCAGAGTTGGGCAGGGGTTCTACGAGCAGTACTTC. It specifies CATSRVGQGFYEQYF. Full variable domain (rest looked up from reference TRBV15 and TRBJ2-7): DAMVIQNPRYQVTQFGKPVTLSCSQTLNHNVMYWYQQKSSQAPKLLFHYYDKDFNNEADTPDNFQSRRPNTSFCFLDIRSPGLGDTAMYLCATSRVGQGFYEQYFGPGTRLTVT.

The gene calls are TRBV7-2 and TRBJ2-3, with D perhaps TRBD1 (6 bases). Germline lookup yields CDR1 SGHTA and CDR2 FQGNSA. This CDR3 has 15 amino acids. V was pared by 5 bases and J by 2 bases, with 14 bases between. The CDR3 reads CASSPLGTSTDTQYF. The DNA of the CDR3 is TGTGCCAGCAGCCCATTAGGGACATCCACAGATACGCAGTATTTT. Complete variable domain (other parts from reference TRBV7-2 and TRBJ2-3): GAGVSQSPSNKVTEKGKDVELRCDPISGHTALYWYRQSLGQGLEFLIYFQGNSAPDKSGLPSDRFSAERTGGSVSTLTIQRTQQEDSAVYLCASSPLGTSTDTQYFGPGTRLTVL.

In its sample, this clonotype was seen a few times. The V call is TRBV9, the J call TRBJ2-3; the match to TRBD2 covers 7 bases. Germline loops: CDR1 SGDLS, CDR2 YYNGEE. Trimming took 7 bases from V and 0 from J; bases not matched to a gene: 8. The CDR3 has 15 amino acids. CDR3: CASGQGGSSTDTQYF. CDR3 in DNA: TGTGCCAGCGGCCAGGGAGGGAGTAGCACAGATACGCAGTATTTT.

The rearrangement links TRBV28 to TRBJ2-7, with D uncertain. Germline V lookup: CDR1 MDHEN, CDR2 SYDVKM. Trimming left V 2 bases short and J 3 bases short, with 14 bases between. CDR3 size: 15 residues. The CDR3 region is CASSLPGEVGYEQYF. The CDR3 DNA reads as TGTGCCAGCAGTTTACCGGGCGAGGTGGGCTACGAGCAGTACTTC.

The sample holds a few counts of this clonotype. The chain employs TRBV10-3 and TRBJ1-4, with TRBD1 matching over 9 bases. The germline CDR1 and CDR2 sequences are ENHRY and SYGVKD. V lost 1 base to trimming and J lost 7 bases; unmatched junction nucleotides: 4. The length of the CDR3 is 15 residues. The DNA for the CDR3 is TGTGCCATCAGTGAGTTGGGACAGGGAGGTGAAAAACTGTTTTTT. This gives the protein CAISELGQGGEKLFF.

This chain uses TRBV6-5 with TRBJ2-5; TRBD1 agrees at 9 bases. With the DNA end fitting TRBJ2-7 better, the J assignment may be wrong. The length of the CDR3 is 15 residues. Looked up from germline, CDR1 is MNHEY and CDR2 is SVGAGI. DNA for the CDR3: TGTGCCAGCAGTACACCTCGACAGGGGGTCTACGAGCAGTACTTC. This gives the protein CASSTPRQGVYEQYF.

This clonotype has only one observation. The chain is built from TRBV27 and TRBJ1-1; D call uncertain. Trimming stripped 5 bases from V and 0 bases from J, with 13 bases between. Per the germline V gene, CDR1 is MNHEY and CDR2 is SMNVEV (reference sequence). This CDR3 has 15 residues. The CDR3 nucleotides read TGTGCCAGCAGTGCCGAGGGTGACCTGAACACTGAAGCTTTCTTT. Translation: CASSAEGDLNTEAFF.

This clonotype was recorded a few times. This chain links TRBV21-1 with TRBJ2-7. TRBV21-1 is a known pseudogene. The CDR3 totals 11 residues. Written as DNA, the CDR3 is TGTGCCCGTCTAAAGGCGGACGAGCAGTACTTC. Translation: CARLKADEQYF.